Listed here are 23 T cell receptor beta chains from one sample, sequenced in a study of blood T cell repertoires in COVID-19 (dated by TCRdb to the early 2020s). The method behind the library was the immunoSEQ multiplex PCR assay. The table comes from immuneACCESS by way of TCRdb, which keeps in-frame sequences with V and J called. Part of the clones is missing from these tables; in studies checked, under half for an unresolved V gene and the rest for unknown reasons. The sample table contains 200,000 or so clones; only one count was recorded for about 88% of them. Together, the top ten hold around 6.6% of the sample. Sequencing input: peripheral blood. These receptors came from a woman in her forties who had recovered from COVID-19.

The chain employs TRBV19 and TRBJ2-6; D perhaps matches TRBD1 (5 bases). This CDR3 contains 16 residues. Trimming shortened V by 1 base and J by 0 bases, and 7 bases separated the two germline ends. The germline CDR1 and CDR2 sequences are LNHDA and SQIVND (reference sequence). CDR3 protein: CASSIAGFSGANVLTF. CDR3 sequence (DNA): TGTGCCAGTAGTATAGCAGGGTTCTCTGGGGCCAACGTCCTGACTTTC. Full variable domain (missing parts from reference TRBV19 and TRBJ2-6): DGGITQSPKYLFRKEGQNVTLSCEQNLNHDAMYWYRQDPGQGLRLIYYSQIVNDFQKGDIAEGYSVSREKKESFPLTVTSAQKNPTAFYLCASSIAGFSGANVLTFGAGSRLTVL.

The chain is built from TRBV19 and TRBJ2-7; D gene ambiguous. The V gene's germline CDR1 is LNHDA and CDR2 SQIVND (reference sequence). Deletions cut 4 bases from V and 2 bases from J, with 12 bases between. CDR3 length: 14 residues. The CDR3 reads CASSNPGYAYEQYF. The CDR3 nucleotides are TGTGCCAGTAGTAATCCAGGTTACGCCTACGAGCAGTACTTC.

The J gene is TRBJ1-6, the V gene TRBV5-6; D might be TRBD1 (6 bases). Between the trimmed V and J ends, which lost 3 bases and 9 bases, there was a span of 16 bases. The germline CDR1 and CDR2 sequences are SGHDT and YYEEEE. This CDR3 has 15 residues. DNA of the CDR3: TGTGCCAGCAGCTCGCCCGGGGGGCTGAGTTCACCCCTCCACTTT. This codes for CASSSPGGLSSPLHF.

The rearrangement uses TRBV2 and TRBJ2-7, with 9 bases that match TRBD1. CDR3 length: 17 amino acids. Per germline, CDR1 SNHLY and CDR2 FYNNEI. V was clipped by 4 bases and J by 0 bases; unmatched bases: 10. As DNA, the CDR3 is TGTGCCAGCAGTGCAACAGGGGGCGTAAGATTCTCCTACGAGCAGTACTTC. It is translated as CASSATGGVRFSYEQYF.

The rearrangement links TRBV6-1 to TRBJ2-7; D might be TRBD2 (5 bases). V was pared by 2 bases and J by 4 bases, with 18 bases between. The CDR3 is 16 residues long. CDR1 is MNHNS and CDR2 is SASEGT in the germline V gene. CDR3 nucleotides: TGTGCCAGCAGTGAAAGGAGCGGAAATGGGGTTTACGAGCAGTACTTC. This codes for CASSERSGNGVYEQYF.

V gene TRBV28 combines with J gene TRBJ2-3, with 7 bases identical to TRBD2. The CDR3 extends over 12 amino acids. Germline V gene sequence: CDR1 MDHEN, CDR2 SYDVKM. V lost 7 bases, J lost 3 bases, and 1 base stayed unmatched. In nucleotides, the CDR3 is TGTGCCAGCACGGGGGGTACAGATACGCAGTATTTT. Its translation is CASTGGTDTQYF.

V and J are TRBV7-2 and TRBJ2-3, with TRBD2 as a possible D gene (6 bases). Germline V gives CDR1 SGHTA, CDR2 FQGNSA. The CDR3 has 15 residues. The germline V and J ends were trimmed by 1 base and 4 bases, with 12 bases remaining between them. Here the CDR3 DNA reads TGTGCCAGCAGCTTAGGCTGGAGGGCGTCAGATACGCAGTATTTT. Translating it yields CASSLGWRASDTQYF.

This clone appeared a few times. This chain connects TRBV4-3 to TRBJ1-6; TRBD1 is a possible D gene (5 bases). The CDR3 has 15 amino acids. The germline V gene has CDR1 LGHNA and CDR2 YSLEER. Trimming took off 0 bases at V and 9 bases at J, with 12 bases between the two ends. CDR3 sequence (DNA): TGCGCCAGCAGCCAAGACTGGGGGGGGAGTTCACCCCTCCACTTT. It yields the protein CASSQDWGGSSPLHF.

This clone was seen just once. This chain links TRBV3-1 (or the pseudogene TRBV3-2) with TRBJ1-2; tentatively, D is TRBD1 (5 bases). This CDR3 is built from 14 residues. CDR1 LGHDT and CDR2 YNNKEL come from the germline V gene (reference sequence). V gave up 7 bases and J gave up 0 bases, with 12 bases separating them. CDR3 residues: CASKSEGPNYGYTF. The CDR3 region has the DNA TGTGCCAGCAAGTCGGAGGGGCCTAACTATGGCTACACCTTC.

The J gene is TRBJ2-2, the V gene TRBV7-2; TRBD2 agrees at 13 bases. CDR3 length: 18 amino acids. The trim removed 0 bases at V and 4 bases at J, leaving 5 bases unmatched. The germline CDR1 and CDR2 sequences are SGHTA and FQGNSA. The CDR3 region has the DNA TGTGCCAGCAGCTTAGCCGGACTAGCGGGAGTGGGCACCGGGGAGCTGTTTTTT. Translation gives CASSLAGLAGVGTGELFF.

This clone was picked up a small number of times. V usage is TRBV9 and J usage is TRBJ1-2, with 8 bases fitting TRBD1. Trimming took 3 bases from V and 0 from J; bases not matched to a gene: 4. This CDR3 comprises 15 residues. The germline gives CDR1 SGDLS, CDR2 YYNGEE. Here the CDR3 reads CASSDRDRTNYGYTF. DNA of the CDR3: TGTGCCAGCAGCGATCGGGACAGGACTAACTATGGCTACACCTTC.

The chain joins TRBV6-5 to TRBJ1-6; perhaps TRBD1 as D (6 bases). Germline assignment: CDR1 MNHEY and CDR2 SVGAGI. The CDR3 spans 13 residues. V was pared by 6 bases and J by 10 bases, with 13 bases between. The CDR3 bases are TGTGCCAGCAGGGACTCAGGGGAATCACCCCTCCACTTT. It is translated as CASRDSGESPLHF.

The V and J genes are TRBV30 and TRBJ2-3; maybe TRBD2 (5 bases). V dropped 3 bases and J dropped 0 bases, with 16 bases sitting between them. Germline values: CDR1 GTSNPN, CDR2 SVGIG (reference sequence). This CDR3 is 16 amino acids long. The CDR3: CAWSTPRESSTDTQYF. The CDR3, as DNA: TGTGCCTGGAGCACCCCCCGGGAATCTAGCACAGATACGCAGTATTTT.

The V and J genes are TRBV4-1 and TRBJ2-1; 8 bases are a match to TRBD2. The CDR3 spans 19 residues. Per the germline V gene, CDR1 is MGHRA and CDR2 is YSYEKL. J gave up 3 bases and V 4 bases, and 17 bases lay outside the gene matches. CDR3: CASSLQMVLAGPNYNEQFF. For the CDR3, the DNA is TGCGCCAGCAGCCTACAAATGGTTCTAGCGGGCCCAAACTACAATGAGCAGTTCTTC.

The chain employs TRBV27 and TRBJ1-6, with D possibly TRBD1 on 6 matching bases. The CDR3 totals 15 residues. V was cut by 7 bases and J by 11 bases, with 21 bases left in between. CDR1 is MNHEY and CDR2 is SMNVEV in the germline V gene (reference sequence). DNA for the CDR3: TGTGCCAGCACCCTACAGGGTCCCTTTTTTACACCCCTCCACTTT. Its protein is CASTLQGPFFTPLHF.

This chain uses TRBV7-3 with TRBJ2-1; TRBD2 agrees at 7 bases. The CDR3 contains 16 residues. The germline CDR1 and CDR2 sequences are SGHTA and FQGTGA. J lost 5 bases, V lost 4 bases, and 11 bases had no gene match. CDR3 in amino acids: CASSSVGTNKHNEQFF. CDR3 coding DNA: TGTGCCAGCAGCTCCGTCGGGACTAACAAACACAATGAGCAGTTCTTC.

The V gene is TRBV11-3, the J gene TRBJ2-3; D gene ambiguous. Germline loops: CDR1 SGHNT, CDR2 YENEEA. The CDR3 is made up of 13 amino acids. Trimming stripped 5 bases from V and 2 bases from J, with 8 bases between. CDR3: CASSRGTTDTQYF. The DNA for the CDR3 is TGTGCCAGCAGCCGAGGAACCACAGATACGCAGTATTTT.

V usage is TRBV10-3 and J usage is TRBJ1-5; D is ambiguous. Trimming left V 2 bases short and J 0 bases short, with 5 bases between. Germline V gene sequence: CDR1 ENHRY, CDR2 SYGVKD. The CDR3 is 14 amino acids. The chain's CDR3 is CAISEGVSNQPQHF. The CDR3 coding sequence is TGTGCCATCAGTGAGGGAGTTAGCAATCAGCCCCAGCATTTT.

J is TRBJ2-7 and V is TRBV6-5, with D possibly being TRBD2 (6 bases). CDR3 size: 15 residues. V was shortened by 0 bases and J by 6 bases, with 15 bases between the two germline ends. The germline V gene has CDR1 MNHEY and CDR2 SVGAGI. As DNA, the CDR3 is TGTGCCAGCAGTTACTCATTAGCGGAGGCTTTCGAGCAGTACTTC. It is translated as CASSYSLAEAFEQYF.

J is TRBJ2-7 and V is TRBV5-1, with D perhaps matching TRBD2 (6 bases). The V end lost 0 bases, the J end lost 5 bases, and 15 bases lay between the germline ends. From germline, CDR1 is SGHRS and CDR2 YFSETQ. The CDR3 extends over 15 amino acids. The CDR3 DNA follows: TGCGCCAGCAGCTTGGAGAGAAGGGGACTCGACGAGCAGTACTTC. This gives the protein CASSLERRGLDEQYF.

J is TRBJ2-1 and V is TRBV9; 7 positions agree with TRBD2. The germline V gene encodes CDR1 SGDLS and CDR2 YYNGEE. This CDR3 contains 15 residues. Germline trimming cut 0 bases from V and 1 base from J; bases unmatched to any gene: 1. This CDR3 is CASSVALASYNEQFF. In DNA, the CDR3 is TGTGCCAGCAGCGTAGCACTAGCGTCCTACAATGAGCAGTTCTTC.

Here the CDR3 DNA reads TGTGCCAGCAGCCATCCCGGGGGGGTAGCGGGAGTACAGTGGGCCGGGGAGCTGTTTTTT. Translated: CASSHPGGVAGVQWAGELFF. The chain has TRBV4-2 and TRBJ2-2; 9 bases line up with TRBD2. Looked up from germline, CDR1 is LGHNA and CDR2 is YNFKEQ. The CDR3 runs to 20 residues. V gave up 3 bases and J gave up 6 bases; unmatched junction bases: 20.

The gene calls are TRBV28 and TRBJ2-7; D may be TRBD2 (6 bases). Germline loops: CDR1 MDHEN, CDR2 SYDVKM. The V end was cut by 5 bases, the J end by 3 bases, with 17 bases between. The CDR3 has 15 residues. CDR3 DNA: TGTGCCAGCAGTCCCTCCGGTACTAGCAGCTACGAGCAGTACTTC. Amino acid sequence: CASSPSGTSSYEQYF. The full variable domain, its missing parts supplied by reference TRBV28 and TRBJ2-7, is DVKVTQSSRYLVKRTGEKVFLECVQDMDHENMFWYRQDPGLGLRLIYFSYDVKMKEKGDIPEGYSVSREKKERFSLILESASTNQTSMYLCASSPSGTSSYEQYFGPGTRLTVT.